This passage covers 3 T cell receptor beta chains from one sample sequenced in a study of cytomegalovirus exposure and HLA in healthy donors. The PCR had 60 Vbeta and 13 Jbeta primers. Assay: immunoSEQ multiplex PCR; the TCRdb copy retains only in-frame clones and omits some. The repertoire includes about 160,000 clones, roughly 80% of them detected once, and just over 4.5% sits in the top ten. Sequenced input: PBMCs. The receptors derive from a woman aged 50 to 65 in good health and CMV-seropositive.

The V and J genes are TRBV5-1 and TRBJ1-1; D gene unclear. The germline V gene encodes CDR1 SGHRS and CDR2 YFSETQ. The CDR3 contains 13 residues. V was shortened by 3 bases and J by 5 bases, with 11 bases between the two germline ends. This chain's CDR3 is CASSSPGNTEAFF. For the CDR3, the DNA is TGCGCCAGCAGCTCCCCGGGGAATACTGAAGCTTTCTTT.

The sample holds one count of this clone. This rearrangement joins TRBV7-9 to TRBJ2-7; tentative D call: TRBD1 (6 bases). V lost 5 bases, J lost 3 bases, and 26 bases lay in between. The CDR3 runs 18 residues. CDR1 and CDR2 (germline): SEHNR, FQNEAQ (reference sequence). CDR3 nucleotides: TGTGCCAGCAGCAGTCCACAGGGCGGACAAGCTTTTCGCTACGAGCAGTACTTC. It specifies CASSSPQGGQAFRYEQYF.

V and J are TRBV27 and TRBJ2-5; 16 bases agree with TRBD2. The tail of the sequence fits TRBJ2-7 better, so the J call may be wrong. The CDR3 has 16 amino acids. The germline V gene has CDR1 MNHEY and CDR2 SMNVEV (reference sequence). CDR3 sequence: CASMGLAGGEGYEQYF. In DNA form, the CDR3 reads TGTGCCAGCATGGGACTAGCGGGAGGGGAGGGCTACGAGCAGTACTTC.